This T cell receptor (beta chain) was identified in a study of blood T cells in healthy people across ages. Overall study results and limits: Age brought a roughly linear fall in TCR beta diversity measured per million T cells.

As for this clonotype: The antigen is unknown.

Per germline, CDR1 SGHAT and CDR2 FQNNGV. The J segment lost 7 bases and the V segment lost 5 bases, leaving 7 bases of the junction unmatched. This CDR3 is built from 16 residues. Then a second PCR, running roughly 7 to 11 cycles, was carried out with a sample-barcoded 5' primer and a J-beta primer mix. TCRdb processed the 5' RACE reads anew with MiXCR; each CDR3 protein has one entry. The table lists approximately 800,000 distinct CDR3 sequences, roughly 25% of them singletons. These data are also associated with another study on T cells of mothers and their children. That paper notes: Each donor was one of three healthy Caucasian mothers or one of their six children. In each mother, TCR beta CDR3 reads exceeded 9.5 million; in each child, they numbered 2.5 million to 3.5 million.

Sequencing was performed on blood. This rearrangement joins TRBV11-2 to TRBJ2-3; 15 bases fit TRBD2. This clonotype originated in a boy between 10 and 17 years old in good health. CDR3 bases: TGTGCCAGCAGCCCAAGGACTAGCGGGAGGGAGAATACGCAGTATTTT. This codes for CASSPRTSGRENTQYF.